The 18 T cell receptor beta chains below come from one sample, sequenced in a study of blood T cells in healthy people across ages. Together with a sample-barcoded 5' primer, a J-beta primer mix was included in a second PCR lasting roughly 6 to 12 cycles. TCRdb reanalysed the 5' RACE reads using MiXCR and keeps one entry per CDR3 protein. The table has hundreds of thousands of distinct CDR3 sequences, around 38% seen once; the top ten hold approximately 29%. Sequencing used blood. All receptors come from a man older than 75 in good health.

This clonotype occurred a few times. CDR3 amino acids: CASRQGGQISDTQYF. The DNA of the CDR3 is TGTGCCAGCAGACAAGGGGGACAGATATCGGATACGCAGTATTTT. The rearrangement links TRBV27 to TRBJ2-3; 7 bases are a match to TRBD1. Germline V gene sequence: CDR1 MNHEY, CDR2 SMNVEV (reference sequence). This CDR3 has 15 residues. Unmatched junction bases numbered 12, after V lost 6 bases and J lost 6 bases.

This clonotype came up a few times. The chain employs TRBV4-2 and TRBJ1-6; 10 bases map to TRBD1. J was trimmed by 10 bases and V by 1 base; bases with no gene match: 4. The germline V gene encodes CDR1 LGHNA and CDR2 YNFKEQ. This CDR3 is built from 15 residues. This CDR3 is CASSQGQGAESPLHF. CDR3 in DNA: TGTGCCAGCAGCCAAGGACAGGGGGCTGAATCACCCCTCCACTTT.

This clonotype showed up many times. The chain recombines TRBV14 with TRBJ2-1, with D perhaps TRBD1 or TRBD2 (6 bases each). V was cut by 5 bases and J by 4 bases, with 15 bases left in between. Germline V gene lookup returns CDR1 SGHDN and CDR2 FVKESK. The CDR3 extends over 15 amino acids. CDR3 sequence (DNA): TGTGCCAGCAGCTCCCGAGGGGGAGGATACAATGAGCAGTTCTTC. Amino acid sequence: CASSSRGGGYNEQFF.

The table lists this clonotype with many counts. One end of the junction fails to match germline, which may point to a read error. This chain connects TRBV3-1 to TRBJ1-1; D is undetermined. CDR1 and CDR2 (germline): LGHDT, YNNKEL (reference sequence). This CDR3 has 13 amino acids. The CDR3 bases are TGCGCCAGCAGTAGACAAGTAAACACTGAAGCTTTCTTT. Translating gives CASSRQVNTEAFF.

CDR3 DNA sequence: TGTGCCAGCCACCCAGGGGGCTCGTCGACTGAAGCTTTCTTT. Its translation: CASHPGGSSTEAFF. The chain couples TRBV19 to TRBJ1-1; 8 bases align to TRBD1. Germline V gene sequence: CDR1 LNHDA, CDR2 SQIVND (reference sequence). V was pared by 9 bases and J by 5 bases, with 11 bases of the junction left unmatched. The CDR3 totals 14 residues.

This rearrangement joins TRBV4-1 to TRBJ2-4, with TRBD2 as a possible D gene (7 bases). The CDR3 spans 15 residues. V lost 0 bases, J lost 8 bases, and 14 bases lay in between. Germline loops: CDR1 MGHRA, CDR2 YSYEKL. The CDR3 sequence is CASSQDPGGRYIQYF. The DNA for the CDR3 is TGCGCCAGCAGCCAAGATCCGGGGGGCCGATACATTCAGTACTTC.

J is TRBJ2-1 and V is TRBV20-1, with 7 bases identical to TRBD2. The V segment lost 3 bases and the J segment 7 bases; nucleotides outside the gene matches: 9. The germline gives CDR1 DFQATT, CDR2 SNEGSKA (reference sequence). This CDR3 contains 14 residues. CDR3 sequence: CSASKTSDPNEQFF. The CDR3 bases are TGCAGTGCTAGTAAAACTAGCGATCCAAATGAGCAGTTCTTC.

This clonotype was observed a handful of times. This chain connects TRBV5-4 to TRBJ2-5; TRBD2 agrees at 9 bases. The end of the DNA aligns better with TRBJ2-7, so the J call may be wrong. The CDR3 runs to 16 residues. The germline V gene has CDR1 SGHNT and CDR2 YYREEE (reference sequence). The CDR3 sequence: CASSLPQRTSVYEQYF. For the CDR3, the DNA is TGTGCCAGCAGCTTACCCCAGCGGACTAGCGTGTACGAGCAGTACTTC.

The genes are TRBV20-1 and TRBJ2-5; D may be TRBD1 or TRBD2 (5 bases each). This CDR3 has 15 residues. Germline V CDR1 and CDR2: DFQATT, SNEGSKA (reference sequence). V dropped 0 bases and J dropped 5 bases, with 16 bases sitting between them. The DNA for the CDR3 is TGCAGTGCTAGAGATGGGACCTTCGCGGGCGAGACCCAGTACTTC. Translating it yields CSARDGTFAGETQYF.

For this clonotype: Compared with germline, one end of the junction differs, possibly owing to a read error. The chain employs TRBV6-1 and TRBJ2-7; D gene uncertain. The CDR3 is 14 amino acids. Per the germline V gene, CDR1 is MNHNS and CDR2 is SASEGT. The CDR3 region is CAGSELPRRNEQYF. In DNA form, the CDR3 reads TGTGCCGGCAGTGAATTACCTCGTCGGAACGAGCAGTACTTC.

This clonotype was counted many times. The gene calls are TRBV19 and TRBJ2-1, with TRBD2 identical over 11 bases. CDR3 size: 18 residues. The germline CDR1 and CDR2 sequences are LNHDA and SQIVND (reference sequence). The V segment lost 7 bases and the J segment 6 bases; nucleotides outside the gene matches: 17. This CDR3 reads CASTPSFPTSGEANEQFF. The CDR3 region has the DNA TGTGCCAGTACCCCGTCCTTTCCGACTAGCGGGGAAGCCAATGAGCAGTTCTTC.

This rearrangement joins TRBV28 to TRBJ2-5, with D uncertain. V was pared by 6 bases and J by 5 bases, with 16 bases between. This CDR3 contains 14 residues. Germline V gene lookup returns CDR1 MDHEN and CDR2 SYDVKM. The CDR3 DNA follows: TGTGCCAGCAGCGTGATGGACCGCTCTGAGACCCAGTACTTC. Translation: CASSVMDRSETQYF.

The V call is TRBV5-1, the J call TRBJ2-5; 7 bases agree with TRBD2. Germline lookup yields CDR1 SGHRS and CDR2 YFSETQ. CDR3 size: 16 residues. With V trimmed by 0 bases and J by 0 bases, 5 bases remained unmatched. The DNA of the CDR3 is TGCGCCAGCAGCTTGGAGGGCGGGGGTTACCAAGAGACCCAGTACTTC. Translating gives CASSLEGGGYQETQYF.

There are a few counts of this clonotype. V is TRBV10-1 and J is TRBJ2-3; 8 nucleotides align to TRBD1. CDR1 is WNHNN and CDR2 is SYGVQD in the germline V gene (reference sequence). The length of the CDR3 is 14 residues. The J segment lost 4 bases and the V segment lost 5 bases, leaving 5 bases of the junction unmatched. The CDR3 region is CASSLQGASDTQYF. The CDR3 DNA is TGCGCCAGCAGTCTTCAGGGGGCCTCAGATACGCAGTATTTT.

This clonotype appeared a few times. V and J are TRBV20-1 and TRBJ2-1; D is unclear. This CDR3 is 11 amino acids long. Trimming pared 5 bases from V and 7 bases from J, leaving 9 bases between. Germline V gene sequence: CDR1 DFQATT, CDR2 SNEGSKA (reference sequence). In nucleotides, the CDR3 is TGCAGTGCTGCCGCGTGGAATGAGCAGTTCTTC. Protein: CSAAAWNEQFF.

J is TRBJ1-6 and V is TRBV3-1, with D maybe TRBD1 (6 bases). CDR1 and CDR2 from the germline V gene are LGHDT and YNNKEL (reference sequence). The CDR3 sequence is 18 residues long. Trimming removed 0 bases from V and 4 bases from J, with 16 bases in between. CDR3 bases: TGTGCCAGCAGCCAAGAGGTGCCGGGGGCGCTTTATAATTCACCCCTCCACTTT. Encoded protein: CASSQEVPGALYNSPLHF. Combining the CDR3 with reference TRBV3-1 and TRBJ1-6 gives the whole variable domain DTAVSQTPKYLVTQMGNDKSIKCEQNLGHDTMYWYKQDSKKFLKIMFSYNNKELIINETVPNRFSPKSPDKAHLNLHINSLELGDSAVYFCASSQEVPGALYNSPLHFGNGTRLTVT.

Here the CDR3 reads CAISRGGASETQYF. The DNA of the CDR3 is TGTGCCATCAGTCGGGGGGGGGCATCAGAGACCCAGTACTTC. V gene TRBV10-3 combines with J gene TRBJ2-5; 8 bases are shared with TRBD2. Germline V gene data show CDR1 as ENHRY and CDR2 as SYGVKD. V trimming: 5 bases; J trimming: 4 bases; junction bases outside the gene matches: 6. The CDR3 extends over 14 amino acids.

The chain employs TRBV20-1 and TRBJ2-7, with D perhaps matching TRBD2 (5 bases). Germline assignment: CDR1 DFQATT and CDR2 SNEGSKA (reference sequence). Trimming removed 8 bases from V and 4 bases from J, with 15 bases in between. There are 12 residues in the CDR3. The CDR3, as DNA: TGCAGTATTAGCGCAGGAGAGTACGAGCAGTACTTC. Translated, it gives CSISAGEYEQYF.